This T cell receptor beta chain was recovered during a study of blood T cell repertoires in COVID-19 (dated by TCRdb to 2019 to 2021). Regarding the study in general: Collaborator samples came from the United States, Italy and Spain and covered acute and convalescent phases of COVID-19. Subjects who had been exposed to COVID-19, were actively infected with it, or had recovered from it provided the deeply sampled blood TCRbeta repertoires that made up the dataset. A de-identified subject ID, COVID-19 status, age in years and sex were almost always included in the sample metadata. The samples were drawn from the first 160 participants of the ongoing ImmuneRACE study and from some 1,300 subjects provided by 6 global collaborators. The prospective study material was composed of cDNA or gDNA derived from T cells, B-cell-depleted T cells, or PBMCs. The repertoires were released in a freely available public database intended as a resource for research on the immune response to SARS-CoV-2. Where available, HLA class I and class II types were taken from metadata supplied by the sample provider and were not determined by assay-based typing. Overall study outcomes, separate from this receptor: Clinical and demographic metadata were provided uncurated, with the amount varying by source and participant.

TCRbeta CDR3 regions were amplified from genomic DNA by means of the immunoSEQ Assay, a bias-controlled multiplex PCR. In the authors' own workflow: Nucleated cell counts per sample were estimated from amplification of reference gene primers within the assay. To quantify the absolute abundance of each unique TCRbeta CDR3 rearrangement, sequence reads were collapsed and filtered. For each sample, productive Simpson clonality was calculated as the square root of Simpson's diversity index across productive rearrangements. This immuneACCESS table, as held by TCRdb, lists in-frame sequences with V and J called but not all clones. Of the missing ones, under half trace to an unresolved V gene in checked studies; the others have no known cause. The DNA was the basis for D and trimming; V, J and clone size are from that table. The sample contains 410,000 or so clones, about nine tenths of them found a single time. The top ten hold almost 1.5% of the sample.

Whole blood was collected in K2EDTA tubes by collaborating institutions according to the institutions' own protocols. Collaborator samples were shipped for TCRbeta analysis as frozen whole blood, isolated PBMCs, or DNA extracted from either sample type. As concerns this clone: The clone's antigen remains unknown. No much larger clone is present one base from it, and per-base qualities are unavailable.

CDR1 and CDR2, per the germline V gene (reference sequence), are LNHDA and SQIVND. There are 15 amino acids in the CDR3, from cysteine to phenylalanine inclusive. Only the CDR3 DNA stays, 45 bases, in frame from base 1. At the junction V is shortened by 5 bases and J by 7 bases; bases outside the gene matches: 9. The sequence joins TRBV19 to TRBJ1-1; 11 junctional bases match TRBD1. The TCR originated in a woman in her twenties or thirties with active or convalescent COVID-19. The specimen sequenced was peripheral blood. This receptor has the CDR3 CASSARDRGAYEAFF. The sequenced DNA is TGTGCCAGTAGTGCCCGGGACAGGGGGGCCTATGAAGCTTTCTTT.